The rows below give T cell receptor beta chains drawn from one sample of a study of blood T cell repertoires in COVID-19. The table came from immunoSEQ multiplex PCR; TCRdb's copy has only in-frame clones and leaves some out. The data contain approximately 160,000 clones, approximately 79% of them singletons. The specimen was PBMCs or T cells enriched from blood (not recorded which). These TCRs come from a man aged 45-65 years who had recovered from COVID-19. CDR3s include the opening cysteine and the closing phenylalanine or tryptophan. D genes are given only for firm matches. Clone size is not always given. Where it is, it says once, few, many or a class for expanded clones.

d_gene	v_gene	j_gene	abundance	CDR3nt	CDR3aa
TRBD1	TRBV5-8	TRBJ1-2	NA	TGTGCCAGCAGCTTCCCGGGACAGCCGACACACTCTCAGGGCTACACCTTC	CASSFPGQPTHSQGYTF
NA	TRBV29-1	TRBJ1-1	few	TGCAGCCACCGGGACACCCTAACTGGGGCTGAAGCTTTCTTT	CSHRDTLTGAEAFF
TRBD1	TRBV19	TRBJ2-7	NA	TGTGCCAGTAGTAGCGGGACAGGGTTTAACGAGCAGTACTTC	CASSSGTGFNEQYF
NA	TRBV5-6	TRBJ1-1	NA	TGTGCCAGCAGCTTAGGGACAGAAGCTTTCTTT	CASSLGTEAFF
TRBD1	TRBV18	TRBJ2-7	NA	TGTGCCAGCTCACCAAGGGACAGCTCCTACGAGCAGTACTTC	CASSPRDSSYEQYF
NA	TRBV7-9	TRBJ1-5	NA	TGTGCCAGCAGCTTCGGGACTAACAATCAGCCCCAGCATTTT	CASSFGTNNQPQHF
NA	TRBV4-1	TRBJ1-1	NA	TGCGCCAGCAGCCAAGATAGGGGGAACACTGAAGCTTTCTTT	CASSQDRGNTEAFF
NA	TRBV30	TRBJ1-5	once	TGTGCCTGGGCCCCCGGGGACAATCAGCCCCAGCATTTT	CAWAPGDNQPQHF
NA	TRBV5-4	TRBJ1-2	few	TGTGCCAGCAGCTTGGCCCTGGCTGGCTACACCTTC	CASSLALAGYTF
NA	TRBV9	TRBJ1-2	NA	TGTGCCAGCAGCGTAGCTCAGGGTAACTATGGCTACACCTTC	CASSVAQGNYGYTF
TRBD1	TRBV6-2/TRBV6-3	TRBJ2-3	NA	TGTGCCAGCAGCAACTCCGGGACAGGGGGCTCAGATACGCAGTATTTT	CASSNSGTGGSDTQYF
TRBD1	TRBV27	TRBJ1-5	NA	TGTGCCAGCAGTTTTAGGACAGGGAATCAGCCCCAGCATTTT	CASSFRTGNQPQHF
NA	TRBV12-5	TRBJ1-4	NA	TGTGCTAGTGGTCGACGGGGTGACGAGGAAAAACTGTTTTTT	CASGRRGDEEKLFF
TRBD2	TRBV29-1	TRBJ2-1	NA	TGCAGCGCCGCGGGACTAGCGGGATTTCTTGAGCAGTTCTTC	CSAAGLAGFLEQFF
TRBD2	TRBV7-2	TRBJ2-7	NA	TGTGCCAGCAGCTCCTTGGGGCGGGGGAGCTCCTACGAGCAGTACTTC	CASSSLGRGSSYEQYF
NA	TRBV4-1	TRBJ1-1	NA	TGCGCCAGCAGCCAGACGACAGGAACGAACACTGAAGCTTTCTTT	CASSQTTGTNTEAFF
TRBD2	TRBV6-6	TRBJ2-1	NA	TGTGCCAGCAGTCCTACTAGCGAGGCCTACAATGAGCAGTTCTTC	CASSPTSEAYNEQFF
NA	TRBV12-5	TRBJ1-5	many	TGTGCTAGTGGTTTCCAGGGACAAATCGTAAATAGCAATCAGCCCCAGCATTTT	CASGFQGQIVNSNQPQHF
TRBD1	TRBV19	TRBJ1-5	NA	TGTGCCAGTCTACGTAGGCAGGGGGCCTATAGCAATCAGCCCCAGCATTTT	CASLRRQGAYSNQPQHF
NA	TRBV7-2	TRBJ1-5	NA	TGTGCCAGCAGCTTAGGTGGGACATTCGCTCATCAGCCCCAGCATTTT	CASSLGGTFAHQPQHF
TRBD2	TRBV19	TRBJ2-5	NA	TGTGCCAGTACCCCAGGGCAGCGGGGGGGTGAGGAGACCCAGTACTTC	CASTPGQRGGEETQYF
NA	TRBV5-1	TRBJ1-2	NA	TGCGCCAGCAGCTTGGACGCCGGTGGTCACAGGGACCCTTGGGGCTACACCTTC	CASSLDAGGHRDPWGYTF
TRBD2	TRBV2	TRBJ2-5	NA	TGTGCCAGCACCCGGGACTACAAGCTACAAGAGACCCAGTACTTC	CASTRDYKLQETQYF
TRBD1	TRBV9	TRBJ2-1	NA	TGTGCCAGCAGCACCCGGGACAGGGGCAACAATGAGCAGTTCTTC	CASSTRDRGNNEQFF
TRBD1	TRBV5-1	TRBJ1-1	NA	TGCGCCAGCAGCCCTCTGACAGGGAAGGGGACTGAAGCTTTCTTT	CASSPLTGKGTEAFF
NA	TRBV5-6	TRBJ1-2	once	TGTGCCAGCAGCCTGGACAGCCTTGGGGGCTACACCTTC	CASSLDSLGGYTF
NA	TRBV18	TRBJ1-1	NA	TGTGCCAGCTCACCAGGCCGCGGGAACACTGAAGCTTTCTTT	CASSPGRGNTEAFF
NA	TRBV3-1/TRBV3-2	TRBJ1-1	NA	TGTGCCAGCAGCCAAGAACAGGGGAACACTGAAGCTTTCTTT	CASSQEQGNTEAFF
NA	TRBV7-7	TRBJ2-5	NA	TGTGCCAGCAGCACAGACGGGGGGACAGGCAGAGAGACCCAGTACTTC	CASSTDGGTGRETQYF
TRBD2	TRBV7-3	TRBJ2-1	NA	TGTGCCAGCAGCTGGGCGGCTACTAGCGGGGGGCAGAATGAGCAGTTCTTC	CASSWAATSGGQNEQFF
TRBD1	TRBV10-3	TRBJ1-2	many	TGTGCCATCAGAGGACAGGTGGATGGCTACACCTTC	CAIRGQVDGYTF
NA	TRBV4-3	TRBJ1-4	NA	TGCGCCAGCAGCCAAGAACGCGTGGGGGGTGAAAAACTGTTTTTT	CASSQERVGGEKLFF
NA	TRBV6-2/TRBV6-3	TRBJ1-5	once	TGTGCCAGCAGCGGCAGGGTCCGCAATCAGCCCCAGCATTTT	CASSGRVRNQPQHF
NA	TRBV4-1	TRBJ2-7	NA	TGCGCCAGCAGCCAGGGTGGGAGCTCCTACGAGCAGTACTTC	CASSQGGSSYEQYF
TRBD2	TRBV4-1	TRBJ2-5	NA	TGCGCCAGCAGCCAAGATGAGACTAGCGGGGTAGAGACCCAGTACTTC	CASSQDETSGVETQYF
TRBD1	TRBV5-1	TRBJ1-2	NA	TGCGCCAGCAGCTCCCCAGGGACAGACGAAAACTATGGCTACACCTTC	CASSSPGTDENYGYTF
TRBD1	TRBV5-6	TRBJ1-2	NA	TGTGCCAGCAGCTTGGGGACAGGGATATCTAACTATGGCTACACCTTC	CASSLGTGISNYGYTF
TRBD1	TRBV10-3	TRBJ1-6	NA	TGTGCCATCAGTGATGGGACAGGGACTAATTCACCCCTCCACTTT	CAISDGTGTNSPLHF
TRBD1	TRBV7-8	TRBJ1-5	NA	TGTGCCAGCAGCCTTGGGACAGGACATAGCAATCAGCCCCAGCATTTT	CASSLGTGHSNQPQHF
NA	TRBV6-5	TRBJ2-2	NA	TGTGCCAGCGTTCCCCAGGGAAGGAACACCGGGGAGCTGTTTTTT	CASVPQGRNTGELFF
NA	TRBV6-4	TRBJ2-7	NA	TGTTCCCGCGACGAGCAGTACTTC	CSRDEQYF
NA	TRBV3-1/TRBV3-2	TRBJ2-5	NA	TGTGCCAGCAGCCAGGCGAGGGGGGAGACCCAGTACTTC	CASSQARGETQYF
NA	TRBV7-9	TRBJ1-4	NA	TGTGCCAGCGGAGTTTCGGGGGAGTACAATGAAAAACTGTTTTTT	CASGVSGEYNEKLFF
NA	TRBV19	TRBJ1-2	NA	TGTGCCAGTAGTCGGGCAGGAGGTTCGGATGGCTACACCTTC	CASSRAGGSDGYTF
NA	TRBV14	TRBJ1-4	NA	TGTGCCAGCACTTCCCTTGACCCACAGGGCGATAATGAAAAACTGTTTTTT	CASTSLDPQGDNEKLFF
NA	TRBV5-4	TRBJ2-7	NA	TGTGCCAGCAGCTTGGCGGGCTCCTACGAGCAGTACTTC	CASSLAGSYEQYF
TRBD2	TRBV5-4	TRBJ2-5	NA	TGTGCCAGCAGCTTGGCCAAGACTAGCGGGGGCCAAGAGACCCAGTACTTC	CASSLAKTSGGQETQYF
TRBD2	TRBV4-2	TRBJ2-5	NA	TGTGCCAGCAGCCAAGATTTTTTGGGTAGCGGGGGGGTCAGGGAGACCCAGTACTTC	CASSQDFLGSGGVRETQYF
TRBD1	TRBV5-5	TRBJ1-4	NA	TGTGCCAGCAGCTTGGGGACAGGGTTATTAGAAAAACTGTTTTTT	CASSLGTGLLEKLFF
NA	TRBV10-3	TRBJ1-1	NA	TGTGCCAGCAGGGACATGACGAACACTGAAGCTTTCTTT	CASRDMTNTEAFF
TRBD1	TRBV12-3/TRBV12-4	TRBJ1-6	NA	TGTGCCAGCAGGCCGACAGGGACGGCACCCCTCCACTTT	CASRPTGTAPLHF
NA	TRBV4-3	TRBJ1-1	NA	TGCGCCAGCAGCCAAGTTGTGGGCAGGACAGAAGCTTTCTTT	CASSQVVGRTEAFF
TRBD1	TRBV29-1	TRBJ1-1	NA	TGCAGCGTTACCCACGGGACAGGGGGAACGGGCACTGAAGCTTTCTTT	CSVTHGTGGTGTEAFF
NA	TRBV4-3	TRBJ2-7	NA	TGCGCCAGCAGCCAAGGGATGAGGAACGAGCAGTACTTC	CASSQGMRNEQYF
NA	TRBV7-2	TRBJ1-5	NA	TGTGCCAGCAGCTTAGTCCAGGGCAATCAGCCCCAGCATTTT	CASSLVQGNQPQHF
NA	TRBV6-5	TRBJ1-2	NA	TGTGCCAGCAGTAACGGGACACTCTACTATGGCTACACCTTC	CASSNGTLYYGYTF
TRBD2	TRBV5-1	TRBJ2-3	NA	TGCGCCAGCAGCTCTGGACTAGCGGGGGGTCCAAACACAGATACGCAGTATTTT	CASSSGLAGGPNTDTQYF
NA	TRBV7-9	TRBJ2-1	NA	TGTGCCAGCAGCTCTCGAAAGGACAGTCCTTACAATGAGCAGTTCTTC	CASSSRKDSPYNEQFF
TRBD1	TRBV2	TRBJ1-2	NA	TGTGCCAGCAGCGAGGGGGCGCGGAACTATGGCTACACCTTC	CASSEGARNYGYTF
NA	TRBV29-1	TRBJ2-3	NA	TGCAGCGTTGCCCCCAGGTTCTCGGGGACAGATACGCAGTATTTT	CSVAPRFSGTDTQYF